Listed below are T cell receptor beta chains from one sample, sequenced in a study of naive and memory T cell subsets. Using its own MiXCR run on the UMI-ligation and nested PCR reads, TCRdb lists one record per CDR3 protein. This sample yields some 85,000 distinct CDR3 sequences, of which under 15% are seen a single time; approximately 0.93% belongs to the top ten. Sequencing was performed on central memory CD4+ T cells from blood. The origin of the receptors is a human donor in good health. The CDR3 runs from the conserved cysteine through the conserved F or W. The order of the fields is J gene, clone size, V gene, D gene, CDR3 protein, CDR3 DNA. The D gene is left open where the match is weak. Size is stated for part of the rows, as once, few or many counts, or as a class when the clone is expanded.

J: TRBJ1-4
size: few
V: TRBV2
D: .
CDR3: CASSSGTNEKLFF
DNA: TGTGCCAGCAGTTCGGGTACTAATGAAAAACTGTTTTTT

J: TRBJ2-1
size: few
V: TRBV20-1
D: .
CDR3: CSAWGRNIEGINEQFF
DNA: TGCAGTGCATGGGGCCGAAATATAGAAGGGATCAATGAGCAGTTCTTC

J: TRBJ2-7
size: few
V: TRBV11-2
D: .
CDR3: CASSLGQVASYEQYF
DNA: TGTGCCAGCAGCTTAGGACAGGTGGCCAGCTACGAGCAGTACTTC

J: TRBJ1-6
size: many
V: TRBV5-1
D: .
CDR3: CASSLATRDALHF
DNA: TGCGCCAGCAGCTTGGCCACTCGGGACGCTCTCCACTTT

J: TRBJ2-7
size: .
V: TRBV20-1
D: TRBD2
CDR3: CSAEKAGGPYEQYF
DNA: TGCAGTGCCGAAAAAGCGGGAGGGCCCTACGAGCAGTACTTC

J: TRBJ1-1
size: .
V: TRBV2
D: .
CDR3: CASSEQGTEAFF
DNA: TGTGCCAGCAGTGAACAGGGGACTGAAGCTTTCTTT

J: TRBJ2-5
size: many
V: TRBV3-1
D: .
CDR3: CASSRPQQTQYF
DNA: TGTGCCAGCAGCCGTCCGCAGCAGACCCAGTACTTC

J: TRBJ2-3
size: few
V: TRBV4-1
D: .
CDR3: CASSQEEADTQYF
DNA: TGCGCCAGCAGCCAAGAAGAGGCAGATACGCAGTATTTT

J: TRBJ1-1
size: .
V: TRBV14
D: .
CDR3: CASSQDSRSTEAFF
DNA: TGTGCCAGCAGCCAAGATAGCCGTAGCACTGAAGCTTTCTTT

J: TRBJ2-6
size: .
V: TRBV3-1
D: .
CDR3: CASSQGGPRVGLTF
DNA: TGTGCCAGCAGCCAAGGGGGACCGAGGGTTGGCCTGACTTTC

J: TRBJ1-1
size: .
V: TRBV7-9
D: TRBD1
CDR3: CASSPRGAGTGHIEAFF
DNA: TGTGCCAGCAGCCCTCGGGGGGCCGGGACAGGACATATTGAAGCTTTCTTT

J: TRBJ2-1
size: few
V: TRBV12-3/TRBV12-4
D: TRBD2
CDR3: CASSLMRGSSYNEQFF
DNA: TGTGCCAGCAGTTTAATGCGGGGGAGCTCCTACAATGAGCAGTTCTTC

J: TRBJ1-2
size: .
V: TRBV6-5
D: .
CDR3: CASSPRGSHGYTF
DNA: TGTGCCAGCAGCCCTCGGGGGTCTCATGGCTACACCTTC

J: TRBJ2-1
size: .
V: TRBV6-2/TRBV6-3
D: .
CDR3: CASSYGIVVAQFF
DNA: TGTGCCAGCAGTTACGGTATTGTGGTAGCGCAGTTCTTC

J: TRBJ1-2
size: many
V: TRBV27
D: .
CDR3: CASSLNGVDYGYTF
DNA: TGTGCCAGCAGTTTAAACGGGGTCGACTATGGCTACACCTTC

J: TRBJ2-3
size: many
V: TRBV6-5
D: TRBD2
CDR3: CASSYSTSADTQYF
DNA: TGTGCCAGCAGTTACTCGACTAGCGCAGATACGCAGTATTTT

J: TRBJ2-1
size: many
V: TRBV4-3
D: .
CDR3: CASSQAGLLGRDNEQFF
DNA: TGCGCCAGCAGCCAGGCGGGTCTCCTAGGGCGGGACAATGAGCAGTTCTTC

J: TRBJ2-1
size: many
V: TRBV7-2
D: .
CDR3: CASSFHSGAYNEQFF
DNA: TGTGCCAGCAGCTTCCACTCGGGGGCCTACAATGAGCAGTTCTTC

J: TRBJ2-1
size: few
V: TRBV15
D: .
CDR3: CATSRDRPTYNEQFF
DNA: TGTGCCACCAGCAGAGATCGACCTACCTACAATGAGCAGTTCTTC

J: TRBJ2-2
size: many
V: TRBV5-6
D: .
CDR3: CASSRLSGNTGELFF
DNA: TGTGCCAGCAGCCGACTTAGCGGAAACACCGGGGAGCTGTTTTTT

J: TRBJ1-2
size: few
V: TRBV7-9
D: .
CDR3: CASSLEKGHGYTF
DNA: TGTGCCAGCAGCTTAGAGAAGGGACATGGCTACACCTTC

J: TRBJ2-7
size: .
V: TRBV29-1
D: .
CDR3: CSVNLQGFAYEQYF
DNA: TGCAGCGTTAATCTTCAGGGGTTTGCCTACGAGCAGTACTTC